This TCR beta chain was recovered during a study of a mutant IDH1 vaccine in newly diagnosed glioma (dated by TCRdb to the early 2020s). Study-wide context: Patients received eight vaccinations in weeks 1, 3, 5, 7, 11, 15, 19 and 23, corresponding to visits V03 through V10. Vaccination was initiated 4-6 weeks after radiotherapy alone, or concurrently with temozolomide cycles in the chemotherapy-containing groups. Of the approximately 30 treated patients, approximately 62% were male and about 38% were female, and the mean age was around 40 years. Prior to enrollment, standard therapy consisting of radiotherapy alone, temozolomide alone, or radiochemotherapy with temozolomide had been administered to patients, with the combination being received by most patients. Six visits were used for peripheral blood collection: V03 (baseline), V05, V07, V10, V12 and V13. Longitudinal TCRB deep sequencing was done for 25 to 30 treated patients, wherever samples were available for exploratory analyses.

The time point label here, explained by the study, means: week 5, during vaccination. Every vaccine dose consisted of 300 ug of a 20-mer mutant IDH1 peptide in Montanide, administered subcutaneously together with topical imiquimod. The donors had newly diagnosed IDH1-mutant astrocytomas of WHO grade 3 or 4 that showed loss of nuclear ATRX. The samples were drawn from NOA16, a multicentre, single-arm, open-label phase I trial in Germany that tested a mutant IDH1 peptide vaccine in humans for the first time. Genomic DNA for TCRB sequencing was extracted from EDTA blood using the DNeasy Blood and Tissue Kit. Overall study outcomes, separate from this receptor: Across multiple MHC alleles, vaccine-induced immune responses were seen in just over 90% of patients. The authors stated that sample limitations prevented analyses of patient blood samples from being reproduced. Changes in the top peripheral T cell clonotypes picked up by TCRB sequencing did not appear to be linked to pseudoprogression. PBMC samples for TCRB deep sequencing were selected based on availability.

Only a few counts were recorded for this clone. What antigen it recognizes has not been identified. Per-base quality was not reported, and no clone a single base away is much larger than it. The library was prepared using the immunoSEQ multiplex PCR assay. Rearranged TCR beta chain sequences were amplified using the hsTCRB Kit according to the manufacturer's protocol. Sequencing of TCRB libraries was carried out on an Illumina MiSeq. In the paper's pipeline: Demultiplexing, trimming and gene mapping were performed with the kit vendor's proprietary platform. TCRdb stores this immuneACCESS table with in-frame sequences only. Part of the clones is absent; in the studies checked, under half of the shortfall reflects unresolved V genes, and no reason is known for the rest. The V and J calls and the clone size are those of that table, but D and trimming were determined from the DNA. The sample table records roughly 60,000 clones; about 88% of these occur just once. In total, the top ten clones hold 6.5% to 8.5% of the sample.

Looking up the germline V gene yields CDR1 SGHAT and CDR2 FQNNGV. V loses 0 bases of germline sequence and J loses 1 base, and the interval between the two ends is 9 bases. Its CDR3 holds 15 amino acids, cysteine through phenylalanine. Only the CDR3 part of the read is kept: 45 bases, read in frame from the first base. The sequence links TRBV11-2 to TRBJ1-1; the D gene is unclear. The sample here was PBMCs, taken from a glioma patient whose treatment included an IDH1 peptide vaccine. This TCR derives from a woman aged 50 to 60 with glioma. Here the CDR3 is given as CASSLDWGENTEAFF. The bases are TGTGCCAGCAGCTTAGATTGGGGAGAGAACACTGAAGCTTTCTTT.